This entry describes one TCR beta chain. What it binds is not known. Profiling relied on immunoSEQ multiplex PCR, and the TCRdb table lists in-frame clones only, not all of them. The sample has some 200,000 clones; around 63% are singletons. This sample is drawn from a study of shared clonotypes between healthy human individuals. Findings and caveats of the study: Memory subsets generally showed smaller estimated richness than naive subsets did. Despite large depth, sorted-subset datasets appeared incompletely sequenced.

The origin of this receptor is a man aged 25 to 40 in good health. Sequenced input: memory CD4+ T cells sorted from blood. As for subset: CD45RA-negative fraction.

CDR3 amino acids: CASSSSGTLSYEQYF. CDR3 bases: TGTGCCAGCAGCTCCTCCGGGACACTCTCCTACGAGCAGTACTTC. The chain employs TRBV13 and TRBJ2-7; a possible D gene is TRBD1 (6 bases). V was shortened by 4 bases and J by 0 bases, with 13 bases between the two germline ends. Germline CDR1 PRHDT, CDR2 FYEKMQ (reference sequence). The CDR3 length is 15 residues.